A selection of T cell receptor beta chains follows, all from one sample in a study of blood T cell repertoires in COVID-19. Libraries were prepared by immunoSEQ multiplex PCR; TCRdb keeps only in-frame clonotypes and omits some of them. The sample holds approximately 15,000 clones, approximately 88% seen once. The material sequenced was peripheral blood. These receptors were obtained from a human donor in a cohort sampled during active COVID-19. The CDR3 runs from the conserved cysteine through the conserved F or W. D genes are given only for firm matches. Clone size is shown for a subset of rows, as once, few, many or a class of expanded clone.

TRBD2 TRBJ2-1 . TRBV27 TGTGCCAGCAGTTTGCTAGCGGGGGGGCCTGTGCATGAGCAGTTCTTC CASSLLAGGPVHEQFF
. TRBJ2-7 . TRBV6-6 TGTGCCAGCAGTTACTCCGCCCAACGGTCCTACGAGCAGTACTTC CASSYSAQRSYEQYF
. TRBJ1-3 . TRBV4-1 TGCGCCAGCAGCCAAGATCTACGCGGGATTTACACCATATATTTT CASSQDLRGIYTIYF
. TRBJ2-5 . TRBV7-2 TGTGCCAGCAGCTTAGCAGCAGGGGGGAGGGAGACCCAGTACTTC CASSLAAGGRETQYF
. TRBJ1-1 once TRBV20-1 TGCAGTGCTAGTTGGCTGAACACTGAAGCTTTCTTT CSASWLNTEAFF
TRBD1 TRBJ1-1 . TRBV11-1 TGTGCCAGCAGCGCCCGGGACAGGGGTAACACTGAAGCTTTCTTT CASSARDRGNTEAFF
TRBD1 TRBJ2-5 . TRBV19 TGTGCCAGTAGTACTCAAACAGGGGGCCGAGAGACCCAGTACTTC CASSTQTGGRETQYF
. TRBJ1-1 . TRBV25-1 TGTGCCAGCAATGGATTACAGGGCACTGAAGCTTTCTTT CASNGLQGTEAFF
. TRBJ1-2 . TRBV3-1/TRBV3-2 TGTGCCAGCAGCCAAGATTCGCGGAACTATGGCTACACCTTC CASSQDSRNYGYTF
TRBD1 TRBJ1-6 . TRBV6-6 TGTGCCAGCAGCCTAAGGACAGGCCAGGGTAATTCACCCCTCCACTTT CASSLRTGQGNSPLHF
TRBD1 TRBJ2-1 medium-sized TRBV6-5 TGTGCCAGCAGTTATGGACAGGGCAGGGAGCAGTTCTTC CASSYGQGREQFF
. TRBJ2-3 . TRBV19 TGTGCCAGTAGGCGGGACCCCGGCACAGATACGCAGTATTTT CASRRDPGTDTQYF
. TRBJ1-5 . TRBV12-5 TGTGCTAGTGCGGTATCGTTCAATCAGCCCCAGCATTTT CASAVSFNQPQHF
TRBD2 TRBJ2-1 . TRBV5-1 TGCGCCAGCAGCACTTCTAGCGGGGGCCGTAACTCCTACAATGAGCAGTTCTTC CASSTSSGGRNSYNEQFF
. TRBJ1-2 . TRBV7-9 TGTGCCAGCAGACGAGAGCGGGGGGGCTACACCTTC CASRRERGGYTF
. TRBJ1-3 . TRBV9 TGTGCCAGCAGCCAGCAAGGACAGAGCTTCGGAAACACCATATATTTT CASSQQGQSFGNTIYF
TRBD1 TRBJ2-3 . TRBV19 TGTGCCAGTGGGACAGTCATACGAGATACGCAGTATTTT CASGTVIRDTQYF
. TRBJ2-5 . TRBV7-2 TGTGCCAGCAGCCCACTAACAGGCCGGGAAGAGACCCAGTACTTC CASSPLTGREETQYF
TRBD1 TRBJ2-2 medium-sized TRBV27 TGTGCCAGCAGTTGGACAGGGGGCGCCGACGGGGAGCTGTTTTTT CASSWTGGADGELFF
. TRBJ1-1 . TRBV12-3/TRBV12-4 TGTGCCAGCGGGTTGGGGGGAATGAGAGCTTTCTTT CASGLGGMRAFF
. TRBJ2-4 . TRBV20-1 TGCAGTGCTAGTAAACCGCGAGCCAAAAACATTCAGTACTTC CSASKPRAKNIQYF
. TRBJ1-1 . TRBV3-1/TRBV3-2 TGTGCCAGCAGCCAAAACAGGATGAGGACTGAAGCTTTCTTT CASSQNRMRTEAFF
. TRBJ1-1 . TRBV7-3 TGTGCCAGCAGCTTCGGCGGGAGCACTGAAGCTTTCTTT CASSFGGSTEAFF
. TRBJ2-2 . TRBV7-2 TGTGCCAGCAGACTGGGCTCTACCATCGGCGGGGAGCTGTTTTTT CASRLGSTIGGELFF
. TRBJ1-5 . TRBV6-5 TGTGCCAGCAGTCTCACAGCTTATAGCAATCAGCCCCAGCATTTT CASSLTAYSNQPQHF
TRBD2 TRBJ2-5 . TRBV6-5 TGTGCCAGCAGGGACCCCGGGACTAGCAGCGAGACCCAGTACTTC CASRDPGTSSETQYF
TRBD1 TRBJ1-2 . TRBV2 TGTGCCAGCAAAACAGGGGCGCACTATGGCTACACCTTC CASKTGAHYGYTF
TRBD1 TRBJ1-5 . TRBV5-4 TGTGCCAGCAGCTTGGACGGTACAGGGGGCGGTCAGCCCCAGCATTTT CASSLDGTGGGQPQHF
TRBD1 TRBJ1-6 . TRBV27 TGTGCCAGTCAGGGGGTACAAGGCATCTCCTATAATTCACCCCTCCACTTT CASQGVQGISYNSPLHF
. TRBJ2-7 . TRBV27 TGTGCCAGCAGTTTTAGGTTTCCCGTGGCAGGGGACTACGAGCAGTACTTC CASSFRFPVAGDYEQYF
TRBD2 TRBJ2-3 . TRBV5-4 TGTGCCAGCAGCTTGGCCAAAGGCGGGGGAAGCACAGATACGCAGTATTTT CASSLAKGGGSTDTQYF
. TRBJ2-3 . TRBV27 TGTGCCAGCAGTGATCGGGGGGCCTGGGCAGATACGCAGTATTTT CASSDRGAWADTQYF
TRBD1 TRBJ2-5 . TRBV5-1 TGCGCCAGCAGCGGGATGGGACAGCAAGAGACCCAGTACTTC CASSGMGQQETQYF
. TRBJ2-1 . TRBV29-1 TGCAGCGGCTCTGCGGCGGCACCCTACAATGAGCAGTTCTTC CSGSAAAPYNEQFF
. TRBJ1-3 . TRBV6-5 TGTGCCAGCTCGGGGGGGGGTTACAGAAACACCATATATTTT CASSGGGYRNTIYF
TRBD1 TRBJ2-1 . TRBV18 TGTGCCAGCTCACCACTAGGACAGGGCGATGAGCAGTTCTTC CASSPLGQGDEQFF
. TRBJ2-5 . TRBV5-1 TGCGCCAGCAGCTTGTCCCAGGCCCGAGAAGAGACCCAGTACTTC CASSLSQAREETQYF